These 26 T cell receptor beta chains share one sample of origin, sequenced in a study of cytomegalovirus exposure and HLA in healthy donors. The study ran its PCR with 60 Vbeta and 13 Jbeta primers. The table came from immunoSEQ multiplex PCR; TCRdb's copy has only in-frame clones and leaves some out. The sample includes some 200,000 clones, 82% seen only once; the top ten take approximately 0.8%. The sample was PBMCs. These receptors all come from a woman in her late teens or twenties in good health and CMV-seronegative.

The chain carries TRBV28 and TRBJ2-3, with 12 bases matching TRBD2. The junction had 12 bases not matched to a gene; V was cut back by 7 bases and J by 1 base. The CDR3 is made up of 18 amino acids. The germline V gene has CDR1 MDHEN and CDR2 SYDVKM. CDR3 sequence reads: CASTPSPLAGGRTDTQYF. CDR3 in DNA: TGTGCCAGCACCCCATCCCCCCTAGCGGGAGGGCGCACAGATACGCAGTATTTT.

There are a few counts of this clone. The gene calls are TRBV11-2 and TRBJ2-7; 7 nucleotides agree with TRBD2. The CDR3 contains 15 residues. J lost 0 bases, V lost 5 bases, and 7 bases had no gene match. The V gene's germline CDR1 is SGHAT and CDR2 FQNNGV. Here the CDR3 DNA reads TGTGCCAGCAGCAACTCTGCGGGAGCCTCCTACGAGCAGTACTTC. Encoded protein: CASSNSAGASYEQYF.

A single count supports this clone. This chain connects TRBV5-1 to TRBJ1-3; D not resolved. The CDR3 length is 15 residues. With 2 bases removed from V and 3 bases from J, the gap between germline ends came to 12 bases. CDR1 and CDR2 from the germline V gene are SGHRS and YFSETQ. The CDR3 here is CASSFQSGLGNTIYF. The CDR3, as DNA: TGCGCCAGCAGCTTTCAAAGTGGGCTTGGAAACACCATATATTTT.

In the case of this clone: This same CDR3 is encoded by further DNA sequences in the sample. The chain's CDR3 is CASSLAPGVNTEAFF. CDR3 nucleotides: TGCGCCAGCAGCTTGGCCCCGGGGGTGAACACTGAAGCTTTCTTT. This chain links TRBV5-1 with TRBJ1-1, with TRBD1 as a possible D gene (5 bases). The V end was cut by 0 bases, the J end by 0 bases, with 9 bases between. Germline values: CDR1 SGHRS, CDR2 YFSETQ. This CDR3 is built from 15 residues.

The chain recombines TRBV30 with TRBJ1-5; D perhaps matches TRBD1 (5 bases). Between the trimmed V and J ends, which lost 2 bases and 1 base, there was a span of 9 bases. Germline CDR1 reads GTSNPN; CDR2 reads SVGIG (reference sequence). This CDR3 comprises 14 residues. As DNA, the CDR3 is TGTGCCTGGAGTTGGGGGGTGAGCAATCAGCCCCAGCATTTT. Amino acid sequence: CAWSWGVSNQPQHF.

This chain connects TRBV7-9 to TRBJ2-5; 7 bases align to TRBD1. Germline loops: CDR1 SEHNR, CDR2 FQNEAQ (reference sequence). This CDR3 is 14 amino acids long. The J segment lost 7 bases and the V segment lost 5 bases, leaving 10 bases of the junction unmatched. The chain's CDR3 is CASSQGGGRGTQYF. CDR3 bases: TGTGCCAGCAGCCAAGGGGGCGGGCGAGGGACCCAGTACTTC.

The V and J genes are TRBV5-6 and TRBJ2-1, with 13 bases identical to TRBD2. The V gene's germline CDR1 is SGHDT and CDR2 YYEEEE. The CDR3 has 16 residues. The ends lost 0 bases at V and 9 bases at J; junction bases unmatched: 6. CDR3: CASSLGSGTSGIEQFF. CDR3 DNA sequence: TGTGCCAGCAGCTTGGGTTCCGGGACTAGCGGGATTGAGCAGTTCTTC.

Concerning this clone itself: The same CDR3 also results from other DNA sequences found in this sample. This CDR3 is CASSLIGTSGGPYEQYF. The CDR3 region has the DNA TGTGCCAGCAGTTTAATCGGGACTAGCGGAGGACCCTACGAGCAGTACTTC. The genes are TRBV28 and TRBJ2-7; 11 bases fit TRBD2. The CDR3 sequence is 17 residues long. Per germline, CDR1 MDHEN and CDR2 SYDVKM. The junction had 8 bases not matched to a gene; V was cut back by 2 bases and J by 2 bases.

In this sample, this clone turned up a few times. The rearrangement uses TRBV7-9 and TRBJ1-4; D is unclear. This CDR3 comprises 16 residues. Trimming cost V 5 bases and J 4 bases, with 17 bases left between them. Germline assignment: CDR1 SEHNR and CDR2 FQNEAQ (reference sequence). The CDR3 DNA follows: TGTGCCAGCAGCCCACCTCTAGGGAGAGTTAATGAAAAACTGTTTTTT. This translates into CASSPPLGRVNEKLFF.

V is TRBV27 and J is TRBJ2-3; tentatively, D is TRBD1 (5 bases). V lost 3 bases and J lost 9, with 16 bases in between. The CDR3 totals 14 residues. CDR1 MNHEY and CDR2 SMNVEV come from the germline V gene (reference sequence). This chain's CDR3 is CASSFSSAGLTQYF. CDR3 nucleotide sequence: TGTGCCAGCAGTTTCTCTTCGGCAGGGCTAACGCAGTATTTT.

This clone was picked up a small number of times. The rearrangement links TRBV6-1 to TRBJ1-6; D possibly corresponds to TRBD1 (5 bases). The germline gives CDR1 MNHNS, CDR2 SASEGT. V dropped 5 bases and J dropped 5 bases, with 13 bases sitting between them. The CDR3 has 15 amino acids. The CDR3 sequence is CASSPRTQNNSPLHF. The CDR3 region has the DNA TGTGCCAGCAGTCCTCGGACACAAAATAATTCACCCCTCCACTTT.

The CDR3 is CASSPSGGASYEQYF. The CDR3 region has the DNA TGTGCCAGCAGCCCTAGCGGGGGGGCCTCCTACGAGCAGTACTTC. V gene TRBV6-6 combines with J gene TRBJ2-7, with 12 bases identical to TRBD2. The CDR3 is 15 residues long. The V segment lost 6 bases and the J segment 0 bases; nucleotides outside the gene matches: 3. Per germline, CDR1 MNHNY and CDR2 SVGAGI (reference sequence).

This chain connects TRBV5-8 to TRBJ2-7; TRBD1 aligns across 7 bases. The CDR3 extends over 16 amino acids. Germline CDR1 and CDR2: SGHTS and YDEGEE. With V trimmed by 3 bases and J by 4 bases, 13 bases remained unmatched. In DNA form, the CDR3 reads TGTGCCAGCAGCTACACCGGGACAGAATTTAGGTACGAGCAGTACTTC. It is translated as CASSYTGTEFRYEQYF.

Regarding this clone: Other DNA sequences of this sample code for an identical CDR3. This sequence joins TRBV5-1 and TRBJ2-3; TRBD1 matches 9 bases. In germline, CDR1 is SGHRS, CDR2 YFSETQ. The CDR3 is 16 amino acids. The J segment lost 6 bases and the V segment lost 0 bases, leaving 8 bases of the junction unmatched. The CDR3 is CASSLVPWTGDDTQYF. The CDR3, as DNA: TGCGCCAGCAGCTTGGTTCCTTGGACAGGGGACGATACGCAGTATTTT.

This sequence joins TRBV5-1 and TRBJ2-7; D unresolved. The CDR3 runs to 13 residues. From germline, CDR1 is SGHRS and CDR2 YFSETQ. The V gene lost 4 bases and the J gene lost 5 bases, with 13 bases spanning the gap. CDR3 DNA: TGCGCCAGCAGCCCCCCCCAGGTTCACGAGCAGTACTTC. Translating it yields CASSPPQVHEQYF.

The V call is TRBV6-6, the J call TRBJ1-4; D possibly corresponds to TRBD1 (5 bases). This CDR3 is 16 amino acids long. Germline V gene lookup returns CDR1 MNHNY and CDR2 SVGAGI (reference sequence). Deletions cut 4 bases from V and 6 bases from J, with 18 bases between. As DNA, the CDR3 is TGTGCCAGCAGTTCCAGTACCTCGGGGGGTTATGAAAAACTGTTTTTT. Translation: CASSSSTSGGYEKLFF.

The chain employs TRBV27 and TRBJ2-5; 10 nucleotides align to TRBD1. Trimming at V came to 8 bases and at J to 4 bases, leaving 19 bases not matched to a gene. The CDR3 sequence is 18 residues long. CDR1 and CDR2 from the germline V gene are MNHEY and SMNVEV (reference sequence). CDR3 in DNA: TGTGCCAGCGATTTATTTGTCCCGGGACAGGGGAATGTAGAGACCCAGTACTTC. Translation: CASDLFVPGQGNVETQYF.

V usage is TRBV7-3 and J usage is TRBJ2-3; no clear D. Per the germline V gene, CDR1 is SGHTA and CDR2 is FQGTGA. V lost 2 bases and J 4 bases, leaving 13 bases between the germline ends. The CDR3 is 15 residues long. CDR3 sequence (DNA): TGTGCCAGCAGCTTATCGTCGTCTTTATCAGATACGCAGTATTTT. Protein: CASSLSSSLSDTQYF.

The sample holds one count of this clone. V gene TRBV6-5 combines with J gene TRBJ1-2; 8 bases match TRBD1. CDR1 MNHEY and CDR2 SVGAGI come from the germline V gene. The CDR3 sequence is 13 residues long. The ends lost 6 bases at V and 6 bases at J; junction bases unmatched: 6. CDR3 in DNA: TGTGCCAGCAGGCAGGGACAGGTTAATGGCTACACCTTC. Translated, it gives CASRQGQVNGYTF.

The rearrangement uses TRBV27 and TRBJ2-7; TRBD2 is a possible D gene (5 bases). V was cut by 4 bases and J by 3 bases, with 13 bases left in between. Germline V gene sequence: CDR1 MNHEY, CDR2 SMNVEV (reference sequence). The CDR3 is 14 amino acids. The CDR3 region is CASSSKDGVYEQYF. The CDR3 DNA follows: TGTGCCAGCAGTTCCAAGGACGGGGTCTACGAGCAGTACTTC.

The gene calls are TRBV14 and TRBJ2-7; D might be TRBD1 (6 bases). V lost 1 base to trimming and J lost 2 bases, with 12 bases between them. CDR1 and CDR2 from the germline V gene are SGHDN and FVKESK. The CDR3 length is 15 residues. The CDR3 DNA reads TGTGCCAGCAGCCAAGTTCAGGGGACCACCTACGAGCAGTACTTC. It encodes CASSQVQGTTYEQYF.

In this sample, this clone turned up once. This chain connects TRBV7-9 to TRBJ2-1, with 7 bases identical to TRBD1. Germline V gives CDR1 SEHNR, CDR2 FQNEAQ (reference sequence). Germline trimming cut 7 bases from V and 4 bases from J; bases unmatched to any gene: 7. This CDR3 has 14 amino acids. The CDR3 loop reads CASTPWDRYNEQFF. As DNA, the CDR3 is TGTGCCAGCACCCCCTGGGACAGATACAATGAGCAGTTCTTC.

This chain links TRBV5-1 with TRBJ1-1; a possible D gene is TRBD1 (5 bases). The CDR3 length is 15 residues. Trimming stripped 3 bases from V and 1 base from J, with 13 bases between. Germline V gene sequence: CDR1 SGHRS, CDR2 YFSETQ. CDR3 protein: CASSSHGGGNTEAFF. The CDR3 DNA is TGCGCCAGCAGCTCCCATGGGGGGGGGAACACTGAAGCTTTCTTT.

The chain combines TRBV29-1 with TRBJ1-2; no clear D. V was clipped by 3 bases and J by 5 bases, with 7 bases between them. The V gene's germline CDR1 is SQVTM and CDR2 ANQGSEA. This CDR3 region has 11 residues. CDR3 DNA: TGCAGCGTTGAGACACTGTATGGCTACACCTTC. Protein: CSVETLYGYTF.

V is TRBV9 and J is TRBJ2-3, with TRBD2 matching 9 bases. V lost 4 bases to trimming and J lost 4 bases; unmatched junction nucleotides: 10. The CDR3 sequence is 16 residues long. The germline V gene has CDR1 SGDLS and CDR2 YYNGEE. The DNA for the CDR3 is TGTGCCAGCAGCCTACTGGCGGGGGGGAGGGCAGATACGCAGTATTTT. It yields the protein CASSLLAGGRADTQYF.

V gene TRBV27 combines with J gene TRBJ2-7, with a possible D match to TRBD2 (7 bases). The CDR3 has 16 amino acids. Germline V gene lookup returns CDR1 MNHEY and CDR2 SMNVEV (reference sequence). Trimming removed 6 bases at V and 2 bases at J, with 20 bases between. CDR3: CASSPQPGGITYEQYF. The CDR3 coding sequence is TGTGCCAGCAGCCCCCAACCGGGGGGCATTACCTACGAGCAGTACTTC.